A single sample gave rise to the 4 T cell receptor beta chains below, sequenced in a study of T cell repertoires in cytomegalovirus infection (dated by TCRdb to the late 2010s). Their antigen targets remain unknown. What this sample's treatment or condition label stands for: in vitro stimulation with specific CMV peptide epitopes to enrich CMV-specific T cells. Sequenced on an Illumina HiSeq 1500. TCRdb passed the public sequencing reads through fastp at Q25 and MiXCR, retaining productive beta sequences. Under each unique CDR3 protein, matching rows form one entry showing the most common genes and DNA. Recorded for this sample are about 110,000 distinct CDR3 sequences; around 40% of them occurred a single time. The ten biggest clones cover 65% to 75% of the sample. This specimen was CD8+ T cells from cultured PBMCs, taken from culture after CMV antigen stimulation. The receptors come from a human donor in good health (CMV status not recorded). Some clones in this sample may be carry-over from other donors' samples.

This sequence joins TRBV29-1 and TRBJ2-1, with TRBD2 matching 11 bases. CDR1 and CDR2 (germline): SQVTM, ANQGSEA. CDR3 size: 16 residues. V was pared by 0 bases and J by 7 bases, with 8 bases of the junction left unmatched. CDR3 sequence reads: CSVEDRLAGGGNEQFF. DNA of the CDR3: TGCAGCGTTGAAGATCGTCTAGCGGGGGGAGGGAATGAGCAGTTCTTC.

The chain joins TRBV2 to TRBJ2-2; tentative D call: TRBD1 (6 bases). The V gene lost 4 bases and the J gene lost 3 bases, with 12 bases spanning the gap. The germline CDR1 and CDR2 sequences are SNHLY and FYNNEI. This CDR3 comprises 15 residues. CDR3 DNA: TGTGCCAGCAGTGTAACAGGGAGTTACACCGGGGAGCTGTTTTTT. Its protein is CASSVTGSYTGELFF.

This chain uses TRBV2 with TRBJ1-5, with D unclear. Germline loops: CDR1 SNHLY, CDR2 FYNNEI. The CDR3 is 14 amino acids. V lost 3 bases and J 4 bases, leaving 10 bases between the germline ends. Here the CDR3 reads CASSEGGWNQPQHF. As DNA, the CDR3 is TGTGCCAGCAGTGAGGGAGGTTGGAATCAGCCCCAGCATTTT.

The chain links TRBV7-6 to TRBJ1-2; D possibly corresponds to TRBD1 (5 bases). Trimming pared 0 bases from V and 8 bases from J, leaving 10 bases between. Per the germline V gene, CDR1 is SGHVS and CDR2 is FNYEAQ. The CDR3 sequence is 13 residues long. This chain's CDR3 is CASSLAGDEGYTF. The CDR3 DNA follows: TGTGCCAGCAGCTTAGCGGGGGATGAAGGCTACACCTTC.